These T cell receptor beta chains were read from a single sample in a study of blood T cell repertoires in COVID-19. Profiled with immunoSEQ multiplex PCR; TCRdb holds only in-frame clones, not every one. The sample consists of about 150,000 clones, around 83% of them appearing once. Sequencing was done on a sample of peripheral blood. These receptors all come from a woman between 55 and 75 years old with COVID-19, enrolled during active disease. CDR3s include the opening cysteine and the closing phenylalanine or tryptophan. Fields, in order: D gene, clone size, J gene, V gene, CDR3 DNA, CDR3 protein. D genes are given only for firm matches. Clone size is stated in some rows and not others, as once, few, many or a class when expanded.

>TRBD1|few|TRBJ2-5|TRBV18
TGTGCCAGCTGCGCCCAGGGGGCGAGGGAGACCCAGTACTTC
CASCAQGARETQYF
>.|.|TRBJ1-1|TRBV29-1
TGCAGCGTTGCAACTCCAATGAACACTGAAGCTTTCTTT
CSVATPMNTEAFF
>.|.|TRBJ1-1|TRBV7-3
TGTGCCAGCAGCGCTAACAGATTTGGATCTAACACTGAAGCTTTCTTT
CASSANRFGSNTEAFF
>TRBD1|once|TRBJ1-6|TRBV7-9
TGTGCCAGCAGCTACTCCGGGACAGGGCGGGCCTCATACCACTTT
CASSYSGTGRASYHF
>.|.|TRBJ1-2|TRBV7-2
TGTGCCAGCAGCCTAACCGGTAAATTGGGCCAACAGGGAGATGGCTACACCTTC
CASSLTGKLGQQGDGYTF
>TRBD2|.|TRBJ2-3|TRBV7-3
TGTGCCAGCAGCCTAACGGCTAGCGGGGGTGTTAGCACAGATACGCAGTATTTT
CASSLTASGGVSTDTQYF
>TRBD2|many|TRBJ2-4|TRBV19
TGTGCCAGTAGTTCTGCTGGGGGGGGGAACATTCAGTACTTC
CASSSAGGGNIQYF
>TRBD1|.|TRBJ1-2|TRBV30
TGTGCCTGGGGGACAGGGGTTTTGAGATATGGCTACACCTTC
CAWGTGVLRYGYTF
>TRBD1|.|TRBJ2-1|TRBV24-1
TGTGCCACCAGTACAGGGGACCCCCTCTACAATGAGCAGTTCTTC
CATSTGDPLYNEQFF
>.|.|TRBJ1-1|TRBV5-1
TGCGCCAGCAGCTTGTTTCGGGGGGGAACTGAAGCTTTCTTT
CASSLFRGGTEAFF
>.|.|TRBJ1-6|TRBV9
TGTGCCAGCAGCGTAGAGGGGGACATGGGGTCACCCCTCCACTTT
CASSVEGDMGSPLHF
>.|once|TRBJ1-5|TRBV10-3
TGTGCCATCAGCTCAACAGGGAATCAGCCCCAGCATTTT
CAISSTGNQPQHF
>.|.|TRBJ1-5|TRBV2
TGTGCCAGCAGGGCCCGCGGAGTGGCTGACAATCAGCCCCAGCATTTT
CASRARGVADNQPQHF
>.|.|TRBJ2-3|TRBV19
TGTGCCAGTAGTATTCAGTTCACAGATACGCAGTATTTT
CASSIQFTDTQYF
>.|.|TRBJ2-7|TRBV7-2
TGTGCCAGCAGCCCGGGGTCCGGGACTGGCATCTACGAGCAGTACTTC
CASSPGSGTGIYEQYF
>.|.|TRBJ1-2|TRBV5-6
TGTGCCAGCAGCCCACCCGGGTCGACGACGGGAGTGGGCTACACCTTC
CASSPPGSTTGVGYTF
>.|.|TRBJ1-1|TRBV24-1
TGTGCCACCAGTGATTCGAGGGAGAACACTGAAGCTTTCTTT
CATSDSRENTEAFF
>TRBD2|.|TRBJ2-7|TRBV9
TGTGCCAGCAGCGTGGGTAGCGGGAGGAGCGACGAGCAGTACTTC
CASSVGSGRSDEQYF
>.|once|TRBJ2-1|TRBV11-1
TGTGCCAGCAGCTCGGACAGAGACAATGAGCAGTTCTTC
CASSSDRDNEQFF
>TRBD1|.|TRBJ1-2|TRBV7-2
TGTGCCAGCAGCTTAGGAGTCAGGGGGGCTAACTATGGCTACACCTTC
CASSLGVRGANYGYTF
>.|.|TRBJ1-1|TRBV25-1
TGTGCCGGCAGTGAGACAGACTACACTGAAGCTTTCTTT
CAGSETDYTEAFF
>.|.|TRBJ2-7|TRBV19
TGTGCCAGTAGTCCCCGATTAGGAATGTACGAGCGGCAGTACTTC
CASSPRLGMYERQYF
>.|.|TRBJ1-5|TRBV6-5
TGTGCCAGCAATTCAAGGTGGAGTCAGCCCCAGCATTTT
CASNSRWSQPQHF
>TRBD1|few|TRBJ1-3|TRBV18
TGTGCCAGCTCAGAGGACAGGGGAATTCTCTCTGGAAACACCATATATTTT
CASSEDRGILSGNTIYF
>.|.|TRBJ2-2|TRBV5-1
TGCGCCAGCAGCTTGTACGTCCGGGAGAAGGTCGGGGAGCTGTTTTTT
CASSLYVREKVGELFF
>.|.|TRBJ2-2|TRBV4-2
TGTGCCAGCAGCCAAGGAAGTAGCGCTTACACCGGGGAGCTGTTTTTT
CASSQGSSAYTGELFF
>TRBD1|.|TRBJ2-7|TRBV6-8
TGTGCCAGCAGTTACGCGACAGGGTTCCCGGACGAGCAGTACTTC
CASSYATGFPDEQYF
>.|.|TRBJ2-2|TRBV5-6
TGTGCCAGCAGCTTGTTCGGCCTAATCGGGTCGAACACCGGGGAGCTGTTTTTT
CASSLFGLIGSNTGELFF
>TRBD1|.|TRBJ1-5|TRBV5-8
TGTGCCAGCGGCCACGGACAGGGGGCGATTAGCAATCAGCCCCAGCATTTT
CASGHGQGAISNQPQHF
>.|.|TRBJ2-2|TRBV7-8
TGTGCCAGCAGCTCACTCTCAGGGAACACCGGGGAGCTGTTTTTT
CASSSLSGNTGELFF
>.|.|TRBJ2-6|TRBV7-8
TGTGCCAGCAGCTTACCGACCGGACAAAACAACGTCCTGACTTTC
CASSLPTGQNNVLTF
>.|few|TRBJ2-1|TRBV7-8
TGTGCCAGCAGCGGCAGATTAAGCTCCTACAATGAGCAGTTCTTC
CASSGRLSSYNEQFF
>TRBD1|.|TRBJ1-5|TRBV18
TGTGCCAGCTCACCACCGGGGACAGCCAGCAATCAGCCCCAGCATTTT
CASSPPGTASNQPQHF
>TRBD2|.|TRBJ2-1|TRBV9
TGTGCCAGCAGCCCTCAGGGACTAGCGGGGTACAATGAGCAGTTCTTC
CASSPQGLAGYNEQFF
>.|.|TRBJ1-3|TRBV6-6
TGTGCCTCAGGGGACTCTGGAAACACCATATATTTT
CASGDSGNTIYF
>TRBD1|.|TRBJ2-1|TRBV10-1
TGCGCCAGCAGCTACGAACGGGACAGGGGGCTGGATGAGCAGTTCTTC
CASSYERDRGLDEQFF
>.|.|TRBJ2-3|TRBV30
TGTGCCTGGAGCAACCTCGGGTCCTTCCATACGCGGTATTTT
CAWSNLGSFHTRYF
>.|.|TRBJ1-2|TRBV6-4
TGTGCCAGCAGTGAATCTGGGGGCGGTGGCTACACCTTC
CASSESGGGGYTF
>TRBD1|.|TRBJ1-5|TRBV18
TGTGCCAGCTCACCCCCGGGACAGGGTGGTAATCAGCCCCAGCATTTT
CASSPPGQGGNQPQHF
>.|.|TRBJ1-5|TRBV6-1
TGTGCCAGCAGTGAAATAAGGGGACAGCCCCAGCATTTT
CASSEIRGQPQHF
>TRBD1|few|TRBJ1-3|TRBV18
TGTGCCAGCTCATCATCGACAGGGGGCTCTGGAAACACCATATATTTT
CASSSSTGGSGNTIYF
>.|.|TRBJ1-1|TRBV18
TGTGCCAGCTCACCTTATGCGGTGAACACTGAAGCTTTCTTT
CASSPYAVNTEAFF
>TRBD1|.|TRBJ1-1|TRBV25-1
TGTGCCAGCGCCCATCAACAGGGGGTGCACACTGAAGCTTTCTTT
CASAHQQGVHTEAFF
>TRBD1|.|TRBJ1-5|TRBV29-1
TGCAGCGTTTCCTCGGGACAGGGGGCGCGGGGAGGCAATCAGCCCCAGCATTTT
CSVSSGQGARGGNQPQHF
>.|.|TRBJ2-1|TRBV18
TGTGCCAGCTCACCTCTTGGACTGAAGAATGAGCAGTTCTTC
CASSPLGLKNEQFF
>TRBD1|once|TRBJ1-1|TRBV6-5
TGTGCCAGCAGTTACTCCACAGGGGCCATGAACACTGAAGCTTTCTTT
CASSYSTGAMNTEAFF
>TRBD2|.|TRBJ2-5|TRBV4-2
TGTGCCAGCAGCCCCGCTAGCGGGGGTGAGACCCAGTACTTC
CASSPASGGETQYF
>.|.|TRBJ1-4|TRBV5-8
TGTGCCAGCAGCTTGGTACAGGCTAGGGGAAAACTGTTTTTT
CASSLVQARGKLFF
>.|.|TRBJ1-1|TRBV6-5
TGTGCCAGCACAGACAGGATCACTGAAGCTTTCTTT
CASTDRITEAFF
>TRBD1|.|TRBJ1-2|TRBV5-4
TGTGCCAGCAGCTTGAGGCAGGGGGCCCGTAACTATGGCTACACCTTC
CASSLRQGARNYGYTF
>TRBD1|.|TRBJ1-1|TRBV2
TGTGCCAGCAGTAGACAGGGAATCAGCTCTGAAGCTTTCTTT
CASSRQGISSEAFF
>TRBD1|.|TRBJ1-4|TRBV2
TGTGCCAGCATGGGGACAGGGGCGCAACTGTTTTTT
CASMGTGAQLFF
>.|.|TRBJ2-2|TRBV5-1
TGCGCCAGCCATCAGATTAGCTCCGCCGGGGAGCTGTTTTTT
CASHQISSAGELFF
>.|.|TRBJ1-1|TRBV7-9
TGTGCCAGCAGCTTAGAGCCAGGATTAGCTTTCTTT
CASSLEPGLAFF
>.|.|TRBJ2-7|TRBV5-4
TGTGCCAGCAGCTTGGGGGCGGGACCGCGCTACGAGCAGTACTTC
CASSLGAGPRYEQYF